Following are 16 T cell receptor beta chains from one sample sequenced in a study of vaccination effects on CD4 cells after COVID-19. TCRdb's copy holds only in-frame clones and misses some; the assay was immunoSEQ multiplex PCR. The repertoire includes about 28,000 clones, about 62% of them detected once, and 9% to 10% sits in the top ten. Cultured cells yielded isolated CD4+ T cells after around 10 days. No antigen is known for these receptors. The sample was CD4+ T cells from PBMCs cultured without peptide, taken before COVID-19 vaccination. The receptors shown here come from a human donor who received a COVID-19 vaccine.

This clone has a handful of counts. This rearrangement joins TRBV6-2 or TRBV6-3 to TRBJ1-4; 8 positions agree with TRBD1. CDR1 is MNHEY and CDR2 is SVGEGT in the germline V gene. With V trimmed by 4 bases and J by 7 bases, 11 bases remained unmatched. The CDR3 contains 16 residues. CDR3 nucleotide sequence: TGTGCCAGCAGTTCGGGACAGGCCACCTTTGGTGAAAAACTGTTTTTT. Translation gives CASSSGQATFGEKLFF.

Only a few counts were recorded for this clone. The chain combines TRBV5-1 with TRBJ1-6; weak D call: TRBD1 (5 bases). Germline V gene data show CDR1 as SGHRS and CDR2 as YFSETQ. Trimming removed 5 bases at V and 6 bases at J, with 12 bases between. The CDR3 is 14 amino acids. The CDR3 region has the DNA TGCGCCAGCAGTAGGGACTTCGGTAATTCACCCCTCCACTTT. Its protein is CASSRDFGNSPLHF.

The chain couples TRBV10-1 to TRBJ1-1, with TRBD1 as a possible D gene (6 bases). Trimming pared 6 bases from V and 7 bases from J, leaving 12 bases between. CDR1 is WNHNN and CDR2 is SYGVQD in the germline V gene (reference sequence). The CDR3 contains 12 residues. CDR3 sequence: CASSVGQYEAFF. The CDR3 nucleotides are TGCGCCAGCAGCGTCGGACAGTATGAAGCTTTCTTT.

V gene TRBV19 combines with J gene TRBJ2-5, with D possibly TRBD2 on 6 matching bases. CDR1 is LNHDA and CDR2 is SQIVND in the germline V gene (reference sequence). V was pared by 4 bases and J by 5 bases, with 17 bases between. There are 15 residues in the CDR3. CDR3 bases: TGTGCCAGTAGTAGGATTAGCGGCCCGAAGGAGACCCAGTACTTC. Translated, it gives CASSRISGPKETQYF.

V and J are TRBV18 and TRBJ1-6, with 10 bases identical to TRBD1. CDR1 is KGHSH, CDR2 LQKENI, per germline. This CDR3 has 15 residues. V lost 4 bases, J lost 9 bases, and 6 bases stayed unmatched. The CDR3 bases are TGTGCCAGCTCACTAGGGACAGGGGAATCTTCACCCCTCCACTTT. Its protein product is CASSLGTGESSPLHF.

The chain has TRBV6-5 and TRBJ2-5, with TRBD1 matching over 8 bases. Trimming took 6 bases from V and 5 from J; bases not matched to a gene: 8. From germline, CDR1 is MNHEY and CDR2 SVGAGI. The length of the CDR3 is 14 residues. CDR3 amino acids: CASSDRGFEETQYF. The CDR3 DNA follows: TGTGCCAGCAGCGACAGGGGATTTGAGGAGACCCAGTACTTC.

The CDR3 is CAWSTGTSGGANEQFF. The CDR3 region has the DNA TGTGCCTGGAGTACCGGGACTAGCGGGGGGGCCAATGAGCAGTTCTTC. This rearrangement joins TRBV30 to TRBJ2-1; TRBD2 matches at 16 bases. V was clipped by 2 bases and J by 6 bases; unmatched bases: 4. Looked up from germline, CDR1 is GTSNPN and CDR2 is SVGIG (reference sequence). The CDR3 sequence is 16 residues long. The variable domain in full, with the rest retrieved from reference TRBV30 and TRBJ2-1, is SQTIHQWPATLVQPVGSPLSLECTVEGTSNPNLYWYRQAAGRGLQLLFYSVGIGQISSEVPQNLSASRPQDRQFILSSKKLLLSDSGFYLCAWSTGTSGGANEQFFGPGTRLTVL.

The gene calls are TRBV5-1 and TRBJ2-1; D could derive from TRBD1 or TRBD2 (5 bases each). This CDR3 is built from 15 residues. The ends were cut back, 0 bases at V and 8 bases at J, with 15 bases in the middle. CDR1 and CDR2 from the germline V gene are SGHRS and YFSETQ. The CDR3 nucleotides read TGCGCCAGCAGCTTGGGGGGGAAGGTGGGTGATGAGCAGTTCTTC. Translating it yields CASSLGGKVGDEQFF.

In DNA form, the CDR3 reads TGTGCCAGCAGTTACTCTTACTGGGGGGGCGGGCAGACCCAGTACTTC. Residues: CASSYSYWGGGQTQYF. The V and J genes are TRBV6-5 and TRBJ2-5; D might be TRBD2 (7 bases). Germline lookup yields CDR1 MNHEY and CDR2 SVGAGI. Deletions cut 0 bases from V and 6 bases from J, with 17 bases between. This CDR3 is built from 16 residues.

V is TRBV7-9 and J is TRBJ2-3; D may be TRBD2 (5 bases). The CDR3 is 15 amino acids. V was pared by 4 bases and J by 3 bases, with 14 bases between. Per germline, CDR1 SEHNR and CDR2 FQNEAQ (reference sequence). In DNA, the CDR3 is TGTGCCAGCAGCTCCCGAGCGGCAATAACAGATACGCAGTATTTT. Translating gives CASSSRAAITDTQYF.

The chain employs TRBV6-2 or TRBV6-3 and TRBJ2-5; a weak D match, TRBD2 (5 bases). The CDR3 loop spans 14 amino acids. The V gene's germline CDR1 is MNHEY and CDR2 SVGEGT. V lost 2 bases, J lost 1 base, and 8 bases lay in between. Here the CDR3 DNA reads TGTGCCAGCAGTTACCTGGGAGTCCAAGAGACCCAGTACTTC. Protein product: CASSYLGVQETQYF.

V and J are TRBV10-3 and TRBJ2-2, with a possible D match to TRBD2 (6 bases). The CDR3 extends over 12 amino acids. The V gene's germline CDR1 is ENHRY and CDR2 SYGVKD. CDR3 amino acids: CTAGSNTGELFF. The CDR3, as DNA: TGTACGGCGGGGTCGAACACCGGGGAGCTGTTTTTT.

V usage is TRBV18 and J usage is TRBJ2-3; 7 bases line up with TRBD2. Germline V gives CDR1 KGHSH, CDR2 LQKENI. V was clipped by 1 base and J by 2 bases; unmatched bases: 6. This CDR3 region has 16 residues. The CDR3 region is CASSPRGGEATDTQYF. For the CDR3, the DNA is TGTGCCAGCTCACCACGGGGAGGGGAAGCCACAGATACGCAGTATTTT.

The rearrangement uses TRBV5-4 and TRBJ2-7, with TRBD2 matching 7 bases. With 0 bases clipped from V and 0 bases from J, the junction kept 3 bases outside the gene matches. The CDR3 length is 15 residues. Germline values: CDR1 SGHNT, CDR2 YYREEE (reference sequence). Here the CDR3 reads CASSLGSGTSYEQYF. CDR3 DNA sequence: TGTGCCAGCAGCTTGGGGAGCGGGACCTCCTACGAGCAGTACTTC.

The V and J genes are TRBV6-5 and TRBJ1-6; 7 nucleotides agree with TRBD1. With 6 bases clipped from V and 4 bases from J, the junction kept 3 bases outside the gene matches. CDR3 length: 14 amino acids. Germline CDR1 MNHEY, CDR2 SVGAGI. The CDR3 sequence: CASRRDSYNSPLHF. DNA of the CDR3: TGTGCCAGCAGAAGGGACAGTTATAATTCACCCCTCCACTTT.

This chain uses TRBV19 with TRBJ1-1; D is possibly TRBD1 (6 bases). The CDR3 totals 14 residues. Germline V lookup: CDR1 LNHDA, CDR2 SQIVND (reference sequence). Trimming pared 5 bases from V and 1 base from J, leaving 11 bases between. CDR3 amino acids: CASSHRVKNTEAFF. Written as DNA, the CDR3 is TGTGCCAGTAGTCACAGGGTAAAGAACACTGAAGCTTTCTTT.